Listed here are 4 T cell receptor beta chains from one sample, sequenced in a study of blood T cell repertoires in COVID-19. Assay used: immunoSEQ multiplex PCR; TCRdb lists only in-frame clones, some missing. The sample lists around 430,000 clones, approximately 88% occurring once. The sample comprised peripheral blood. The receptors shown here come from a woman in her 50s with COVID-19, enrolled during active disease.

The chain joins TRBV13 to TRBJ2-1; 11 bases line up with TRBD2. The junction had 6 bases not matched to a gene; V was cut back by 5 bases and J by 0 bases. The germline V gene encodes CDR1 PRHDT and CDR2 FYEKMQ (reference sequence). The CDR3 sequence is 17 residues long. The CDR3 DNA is TGTGCCAGCAGCGGCACTAGCGGGGGTCCCTCCTACAATGAGCAGTTCTTC. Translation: CASSGTSGGPSYNEQFF.

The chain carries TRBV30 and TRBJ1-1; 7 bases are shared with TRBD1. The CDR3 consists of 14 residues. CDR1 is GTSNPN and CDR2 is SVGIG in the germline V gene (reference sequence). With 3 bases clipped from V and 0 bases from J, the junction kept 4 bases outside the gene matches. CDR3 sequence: CAWRGQLLNTEAFF. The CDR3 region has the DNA TGTGCCTGGAGGGGACAGCTACTGAACACTGAAGCTTTCTTT. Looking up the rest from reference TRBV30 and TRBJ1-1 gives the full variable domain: SQTIHQWPATLVQPVGSPLSLECTVEGTSNPNLYWYRQAAGRGLQLLFYSVGIGQISSEVPQNLSASRPQDRQFILSSKKLLLSDSGFYLCAWRGQLLNTEAFFGQGTRLTVV.

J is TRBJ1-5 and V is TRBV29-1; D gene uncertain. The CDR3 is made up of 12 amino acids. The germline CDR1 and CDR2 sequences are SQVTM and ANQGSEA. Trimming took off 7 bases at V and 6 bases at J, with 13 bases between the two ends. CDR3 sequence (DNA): TGCAGCGCCCGACATGAGGGTCAGCCCCAGCATTTT. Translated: CSARHEGQPQHF.

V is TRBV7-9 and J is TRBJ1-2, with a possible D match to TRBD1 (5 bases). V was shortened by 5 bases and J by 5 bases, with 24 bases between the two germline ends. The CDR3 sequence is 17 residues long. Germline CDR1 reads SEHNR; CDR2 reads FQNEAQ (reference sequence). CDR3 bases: TGTGCCAGCAGCCCCAGGTCAGCAGGGCTTTCTTGGTATGGCTACACCTTC. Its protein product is CASSPRSAGLSWYGYTF.